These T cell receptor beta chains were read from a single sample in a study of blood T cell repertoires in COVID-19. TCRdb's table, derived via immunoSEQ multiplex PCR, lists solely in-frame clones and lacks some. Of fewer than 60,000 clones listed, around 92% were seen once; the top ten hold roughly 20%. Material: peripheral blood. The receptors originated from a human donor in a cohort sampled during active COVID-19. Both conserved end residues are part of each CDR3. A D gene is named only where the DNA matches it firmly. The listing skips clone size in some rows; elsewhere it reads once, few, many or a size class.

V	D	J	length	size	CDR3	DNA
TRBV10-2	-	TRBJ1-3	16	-	CASSDSLPGAGNTIYF	TGCGCCAGCAGTGATTCACTCCCGGGGGCTGGAAACACCATATATTTT
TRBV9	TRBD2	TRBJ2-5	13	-	CASSAGLAETQYF	TGTGCCAGCAGCGCCGGACTAGCGGAGACCCAGTACTTC
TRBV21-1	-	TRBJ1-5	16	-	CASKKWDRPLNQPQHF	TGTGCCAGCAAAAAATGGGACAGACCTCTCAATCAGCCCCAGCATTTT
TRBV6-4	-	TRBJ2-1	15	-	CASSDSLGVVNEQFF	TGTGCCAGCAGTGACTCATTAGGGGTGGTCAATGAGCAGTTCTTC
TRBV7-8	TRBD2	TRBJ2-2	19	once	CASSRTRLAGGANTGELFF	TGTGCCAGCAGTCGTACGCGACTAGCGGGGGGCGCGAACACCGGGGAGCTGTTTTTT
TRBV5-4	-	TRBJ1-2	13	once	CASSLAGTYGYTF	TGTGCCAGCAGCTTGGCAGGTACCTATGGCTACACCTTC
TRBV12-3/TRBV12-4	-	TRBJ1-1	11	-	CASKEVAEAFF	TGTGCCAGCAAGGAGGTCGCTGAAGCTTTCTTT
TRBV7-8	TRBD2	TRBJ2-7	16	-	CASSLGLAGGAYGQYF	TGTGCCAGCAGCTTGGGACTAGCGGGGGGCGCGTACGGGCAGTACTTC
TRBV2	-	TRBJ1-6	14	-	CASSGEQGYSPLHF	TGTGCCAGCAGTGGAGAGCAGGGGTATTCACCCCTCCACTTT
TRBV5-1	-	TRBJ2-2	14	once	CASSLELATGELFF	TGCGCCAGCAGCTTGGAGCTCGCTACCGGGGAGCTGTTTTTT
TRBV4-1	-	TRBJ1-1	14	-	CASSQATGNTEAFF	TGCGCCAGCAGCCAAGCGACAGGGAACACTGAAGCTTTCTTT
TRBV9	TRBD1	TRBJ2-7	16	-	CASSPRPGTGSYEQYF	TGTGCCAGCAGCCCGCGTCCCGGGACAGGGTCCTACGAGCAGTACTTC
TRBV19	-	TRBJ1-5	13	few	CATSDRSNQPQHF	TGTGCCACCAGCGACCGGAGCAATCAGCCCCAGCATTTT
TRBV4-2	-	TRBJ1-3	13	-	CASSQVGGHTIYF	TGTGCCAGCAGCCAAGTGGGGGGGCACACCATATATTTT
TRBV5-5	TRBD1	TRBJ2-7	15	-	CASSLARQGPYEQYF	TGTGCCAGCAGCTTGGCCCGACAGGGGCCCTACGAGCAGTACTTC
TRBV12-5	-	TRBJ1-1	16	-	CASGLGISSRSPEAFF	TGTGCTAGTGGTTTGGGAATCTCCAGTCGGAGCCCTGAAGCTTTCTTT
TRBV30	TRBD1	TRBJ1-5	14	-	CAWRAGGPNQPQHF	TGTGCCTGGAGGGCAGGGGGCCCCAATCAGCCCCAGCATTTT
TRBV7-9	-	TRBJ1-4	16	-	CASSLTHPRGNEKLFF	TGTGCCAGCAGCTTGACCCATCCGCGGGGTAATGAAAAACTGTTTTTT
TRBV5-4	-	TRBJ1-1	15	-	CASSFASGIYTEAFF	TGTGCCAGCAGCTTTGCTTCAGGGATCTACACTGAAGCTTTCTTT
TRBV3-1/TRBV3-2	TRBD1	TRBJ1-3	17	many	CASSPRDSRSSGNTIYF	TGTGCCAGCAGCCCTCGGGACAGCCGGAGCTCTGGAAACACCATATATTTT
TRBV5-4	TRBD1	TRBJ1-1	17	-	CASSLAGQGRGNTEAFF	TGTGCCAGCAGCTTGGCCGGACAGGGGAGAGGGAACACTGAAGCTTTCTTT
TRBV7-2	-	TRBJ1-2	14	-	CASRTKEVNYGYTF	TGTGCCAGCAGAACGAAGGAGGTCAACTATGGCTACACCTTC
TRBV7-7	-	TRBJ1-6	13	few	CASSLAENSPLHF	TGTGCTAGCAGCTTAGCGGAGAATTCACCCCTCCACTTT
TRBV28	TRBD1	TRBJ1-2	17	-	CASSPPGQGAFGYGYTF	TGTGCCAGCAGTCCCCCGGGACAGGGGGCGTTTGGCTATGGCTACACCTTC
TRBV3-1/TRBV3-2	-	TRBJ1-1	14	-	CASRLLTGNTEAFF	TGTGCCAGCAGACTCCTGACAGGGAACACTGAAGCTTTCTTT
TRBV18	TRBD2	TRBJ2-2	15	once	CASSPFWTSDGELFF	TGTGCCAGCTCACCCTTTTGGACTAGCGACGGGGAGCTGTTTTTT
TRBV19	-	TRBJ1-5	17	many	CASSIAGQRLVNQPQHF	TGTGCCAGTAGTATCGCCGGACAGAGGCTAGTCAATCAGCCCCAGCATTTT
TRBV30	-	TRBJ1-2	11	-	CAWSTSYGYTF	TGTGCCTGGAGTACTTCCTATGGCTACACCTTC
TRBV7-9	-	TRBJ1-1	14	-	CASSPDRLNTEAFF	TGTGCCAGCAGCCCCGACAGGTTGAACACTGAAGCTTTCTTT
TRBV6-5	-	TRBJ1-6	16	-	CASSYSIGKGNSPLHF	TGTGCCAGCAGTTACTCGATAGGCAAGGGGAATTCACCCCTCCACTTT
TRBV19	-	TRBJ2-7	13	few	CASSRQAPYEQYF	TGTGCCAGTAGCCGACAGGCGCCTTACGAGCAGTACTTC
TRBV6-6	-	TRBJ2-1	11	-	CASSPYYEQFF	TGTGCCAGCAGCCCTTATTATGAGCAGTTCTTC
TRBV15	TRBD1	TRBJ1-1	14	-	CATSRGQGAVKAFF	TGTGCCACCAGCAGAGGACAGGGGGCGGTGAAAGCTTTCTTT
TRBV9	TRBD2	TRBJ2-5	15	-	CASSDQAGGRETQYF	TGTGCCAGCAGCGACCAAGCGGGGGGGCGAGAGACCCAGTACTTC
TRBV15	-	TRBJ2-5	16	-	CATSSPHGVNGETQYF	TGTGCCACCAGCAGTCCCCACGGGGTAAACGGTGAGACCCAGTACTTC
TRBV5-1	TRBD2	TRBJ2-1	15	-	CASSLLGGRENEQFF	TGCGCCAGCAGCTTGCTTGGCGGGAGGGAAAATGAGCAGTTCTTC
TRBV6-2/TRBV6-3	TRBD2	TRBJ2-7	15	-	CASSYWGGKLGEQYF	TGTGCCAGCAGTTACTGGGGGGGGAAACTCGGCGAGCAGTACTTC
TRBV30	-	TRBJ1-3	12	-	CAWIPGRDTIYF	TGTGCCTGGATTCCGGGAAGGGACACCATATATTTT
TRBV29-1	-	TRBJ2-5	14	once	CSVAEGLTGETQYF	TGCAGCGTTGCGGAGGGGCTCACCGGTGAGACCCAGTACTTC
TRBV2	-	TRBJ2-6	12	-	CASTPTANVLTF	TGTGCCAGCACCCCGACAGCCAACGTCCTGACTTTC
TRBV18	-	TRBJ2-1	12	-	CASSPDSNEQFF	TGTGCCAGCTCACCTGACTCTAATGAGCAGTTCTTC
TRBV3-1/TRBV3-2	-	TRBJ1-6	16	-	CASSQKGRPMDSPLHF	TGTGCCAGCAGCCAAAAGGGGCGGCCTATGGATTCACCCCTCCACTTT
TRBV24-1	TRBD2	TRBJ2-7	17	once	CATTPRTSGGAPYEQYF	TGTGCCACCACCCCAAGGACTAGCGGGGGGGCGCCCTACGAGCAGTACTTC
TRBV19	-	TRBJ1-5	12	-	CASSIGNQPQHF	TGTGCCAGTAGTATCGGCAATCAGCCCCAGCATTTT
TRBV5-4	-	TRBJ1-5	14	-	CASSSRDSNQPQHF	TGTGCCAGCAGCTCCCGGGATAGCAATCAGCCCCAGCATTTT
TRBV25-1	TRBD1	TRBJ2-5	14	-	CASSVTGVTETQYF	TGTGCCAGCAGTGTGACAGGGGTCACGGAGACCCAGTACTTC
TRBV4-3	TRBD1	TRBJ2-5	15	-	CATSRLTGTEETQYF	TGCGCCACCAGCCGACTCACCGGGACAGAAGAGACCCAGTACTTC